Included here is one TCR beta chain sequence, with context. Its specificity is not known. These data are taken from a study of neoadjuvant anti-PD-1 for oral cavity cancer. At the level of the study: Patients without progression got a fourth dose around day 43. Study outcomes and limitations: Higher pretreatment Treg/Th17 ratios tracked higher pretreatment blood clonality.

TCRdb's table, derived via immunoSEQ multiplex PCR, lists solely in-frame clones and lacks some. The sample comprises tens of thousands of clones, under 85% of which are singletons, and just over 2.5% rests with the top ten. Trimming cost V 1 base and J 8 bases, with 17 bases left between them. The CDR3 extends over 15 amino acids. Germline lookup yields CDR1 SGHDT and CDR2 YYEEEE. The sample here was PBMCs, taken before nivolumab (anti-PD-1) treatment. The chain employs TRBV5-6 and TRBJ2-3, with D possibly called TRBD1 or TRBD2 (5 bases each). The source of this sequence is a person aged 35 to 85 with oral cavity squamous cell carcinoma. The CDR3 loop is CASSLWDPGKGTQYF. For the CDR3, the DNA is TGTGCCAGCAGCTTGTGGGACCCCGGGAAAGGTACGCAGTATTTT.